This T cell receptor (beta chain) was identified in a study of early T cells in non-severe SARS-CoV-2 infection. J gave up 3 bases and V 3 bases, and 2 bases lay outside the gene matches. The CDR3 covers 13 residues. Germline V lookup: CDR1 SQVTM, CDR2 ANQGSEA. The study's findings and limits: Anti-spike CD8 specificities were favored by VDJdb matching, whose results missed private and CD4 specificities.

TCRdb ran MiXCR on the 5' RACE reads and lists one entry per CDR3 protein. Of approximately 19,000 distinct CDR3 sequences listed, more than 5% are singletons. Ten or more counts support this clonotype. Its target is unknown. This chain links TRBV29-1 with TRBJ1-1; 9 positions match TRBD1. The specimen was whole blood. The clonotype comes from an adult who was a healthcare worker with PCR-confirmed SARS-CoV-2 infection or an uninfected control (not recorded which). CDR3: CSVETGGYTEAFF. The DNA for the CDR3 is TGCAGCGTTGAGACAGGGGGGTACACTGAAGCTTTCTTT.